The 30 T cell receptor beta chains reported below all come from one sample, sequenced in a study of cytomegalovirus exposure and HLA in healthy donors. TCRdb keeps only in-frame clones here, not all; method: immunoSEQ multiplex PCR. Here the sample spans about 64,000 clones, about 89% being singletons. Sequenced input: PBMCs. These receptors came from a woman aged 18-30 years in good health and CMV-seronegative.

The chain links TRBV4-3 to TRBJ2-1; 7 nucleotides match TRBD2. V shed 4 bases, J shed 5 bases, and the junction held 14 bases outside the gene matches. This CDR3 has 17 residues. CDR1 and CDR2 (germline): LGHNA, YSLEER. Here the CDR3 DNA reads TGCGCCAGCAGCCGGGACTCGGGGGGACTCGTCGACAATGAGCAGTTCTTC. It encodes CASSRDSGGLVDNEQFF.

V and J are TRBV27 and TRBJ2-2, with 8 bases aligning to TRBD1. Germline V CDR1 and CDR2: MNHEY, SMNVEV (reference sequence). Losses at the gene ends were 6 bases for V and 7 bases for J; bases not matched to a gene: 10. CDR3 length: 15 amino acids. This CDR3 is CASSLGQGGNGELFF. The CDR3 nucleotides read TGTGCCAGCAGCCTCGGACAGGGTGGAAACGGGGAGCTGTTTTTT.

V is TRBV2 and J is TRBJ2-7, with a weak D call TRBD2 (6 bases). V shed 4 bases and J shed 0 bases, with 10 bases lying between them. Germline CDR1 and CDR2: SNHLY and FYNNEI. CDR3 length: 14 residues. Here the CDR3 reads CASSAPLASYEQYF. The CDR3 nucleotides read TGTGCCAGCAGTGCCCCACTAGCCTCCTACGAGCAGTACTTC. The variable domain in full, with the rest retrieved from reference TRBV2 and TRBJ2-7, is EPEVTQTPSHQVTQMGQEVILRCVPISNHLYFYWYRQILGQKVEFLVSFYNNEISEKSEIFDDQFSVERPDGSNFTLKIRSTKLEDSAMYFCASSAPLASYEQYFGPGTRLTVT.

The chain links TRBV30 to TRBJ1-5; perhaps TRBD1 as D (5 bases). This CDR3 has 13 amino acids. Germline assignment: CDR1 GTSNPN and CDR2 SVGIG (reference sequence). The V and J ends lost 1 base and 4 bases respectively, with 8 bases between them. The DNA for the CDR3 is TGTGCCTGGAGTGCAGGGAATAATCAGCCCCAGCATTTT. Its translation: CAWSAGNNQPQHF. Looking up the rest from reference TRBV30 and TRBJ1-5 gives the full variable domain: SQTIHQWPATLVQPVGSPLSLECTVEGTSNPNLYWYRQAAGRGLQLLFYSVGIGQISSEVPQNLSASRPQDRQFILSSKKLLLSDSGFYLCAWSAGNNQPQHFGDGTRLSIL.

V and J are TRBV7-9 and TRBJ2-7; the D is unclear. CDR3 length equals 12 residues. The germline V gene encodes CDR1 SEHNR and CDR2 FQNEAQ (reference sequence). V gave up 5 bases and J gave up 6 bases, with 11 bases separating them. CDR3 nucleotide sequence: TGTGCCAGCAGCCTCGAAAGCCGCGAGCAGTACTTC. Amino acid sequence: CASSLESREQYF.

CDR3 sequence reads: CASSVGQPLANNEQFF. The CDR3, as DNA: TGTGCCAGCAGTGTCGGCCAGCCACTAGCTAACAATGAGCAGTTCTTC. The rearrangement joins TRBV2 to TRBJ2-1, with D possibly matching TRBD2 (6 bases). This CDR3 comprises 16 residues. Germline loops: CDR1 SNHLY, CDR2 FYNNEI. V gave up 4 bases and J gave up 5 bases, with 18 bases separating them. Complete variable domain (other parts from reference TRBV2 and TRBJ2-1): EPEVTQTPSHQVTQMGQEVILRCVPISNHLYFYWYRQILGQKVEFLVSFYNNEISEKSEIFDDQFSVERPDGSNFTLKIRSTKLEDSAMYFCASSVGQPLANNEQFFGPGTRLTVL.

This chain connects TRBV4-3 to TRBJ2-5; 12 bases agree with TRBD2. This CDR3 contains 18 residues. The trim removed 1 base at V and 4 bases at J, leaving 10 bases unmatched. Germline V lookup: CDR1 LGHNA, CDR2 YSLEER. CDR3 protein: CASSQGELAGGRGETQYF. The CDR3 nucleotides are TGCGCCAGCAGCCAAGGGGAACTAGCGGGGGGTCGTGGAGAGACCCAGTACTTC.

V gene TRBV28 combines with J gene TRBJ1-2, with a tentative D call TRBD1 (6 bases). The germline gives CDR1 MDHEN, CDR2 SYDVKM. The CDR3 totals 14 residues. V was cut by 2 bases and J by 6 bases, with 13 bases left in between. In nucleotides, the CDR3 is TGTGCCAGCAGTTTAGTGATGAACAGGGATGGCTACACCTTC. Its protein is CASSLVMNRDGYTF.

The chain recombines TRBV7-3 with TRBJ2-5; possibly TRBD2 for D (6 bases). CDR1 is SGHTA, CDR2 FQGTGA, per germline. CDR3 length equals 13 residues. V lost 5 bases, J lost 0 bases, and 7 bases lay in between. CDR3 sequence reads: CASSRDYQETQYF. CDR3 DNA sequence: TGTGCCAGCAGCCGGGACTACCAAGAGACCCAGTACTTC.

V gene TRBV25-1 combines with J gene TRBJ1-6; unclear D gene. Deletions cut 3 bases from V and 2 bases from J, with 8 bases between. CDR3 length equals 15 residues. CDR1 and CDR2 from the germline V gene are MGHDK and SYGVNS. This CDR3 reads CASSDVSAYNSPLHF. Here the CDR3 DNA reads TGTGCCAGCAGTGACGTAAGCGCCTATAATTCACCCCTCCACTTT.

This clone was seen a handful of times. The chain employs TRBV9 and TRBJ1-1; unclear D gene. Germline V gene data show CDR1 as SGDLS and CDR2 as YYNGEE. CDR3 length equals 15 residues. Trimming took 3 bases from V and 4 from J, leaving 16 bases between them. The CDR3 spells CASSEMIAGGTEAFF. In nucleotides, the CDR3 is TGTGCCAGCAGCGAGATGATTGCGGGAGGCACTGAAGCTTTCTTT.

Here the CDR3 DNA reads TGTGCCAGCAGCCTCCAATACAGGCTCGGGGGCTACACCTTC. Amino acid sequence: CASSLQYRLGGYTF. The chain has TRBV28 and TRBJ1-2; TRBD1 is a possible D gene (5 bases). The CDR3 extends over 14 amino acids. The V gene's germline CDR1 is MDHEN and CDR2 SYDVKM. Trimming stripped 6 bases from V and 8 bases from J, with 19 bases between.

This sequence joins TRBV5-1 and TRBJ1-1; possibly TRBD1 for D (5 bases). V was clipped by 0 bases and J by 6 bases, with 9 bases between them. The CDR3 covers 13 residues. Germline V lookup: CDR1 SGHRS, CDR2 YFSETQ. The CDR3 loop is CASSLAGGSEAFF. In DNA form, the CDR3 reads TGCGCCAGCAGCTTGGCCGGGGGATCTGAAGCTTTCTTT.

The count of this clone is one. The CDR3: CASRMGQFNEAFF. The CDR3 DNA sequence: TGTGCCAGCAGGATGGGACAGTTTAATGAAGCTTTCTTT. The chain joins TRBV25-1 to TRBJ1-1, with TRBD1 identical over 7 bases. The CDR3 consists of 13 residues. Germline CDR1 MGHDK, CDR2 SYGVNS. V was clipped by 6 bases and J by 7 bases; unmatched bases: 8.

This chain connects TRBV27 to TRBJ2-1; D is perhaps TRBD2 (5 bases). This CDR3 has 14 amino acids. The germline gives CDR1 MNHEY, CDR2 SMNVEV (reference sequence). The V gene lost 6 bases and the J gene lost 10 bases, with 19 bases spanning the gap. The DNA for the CDR3 is TGTGCCAGCAGCCTGAACGGGATGGGCTTAGAGCAGTTCTTC. As protein: CASSLNGMGLEQFF.

This clone was counted between two and nine times. The rearrangement joins TRBV5-1 to TRBJ2-5, with D possibly TRBD1 on 5 matching bases. CDR1 and CDR2 from the germline V gene are SGHRS and YFSETQ. The V gene lost 0 bases and the J gene lost 7 bases, with 10 bases spanning the gap. The CDR3 has 13 amino acids. The CDR3 DNA reads as TGCGCCAGCAGCTTGGACGACCAGGGGACCCAGTACTTC. Translating gives CASSLDDQGTQYF.

The V and J genes are TRBV7-6 and TRBJ2-5; D might be TRBD2 (7 bases). V lost 1 base, J lost 5 bases, and 14 bases lay in between. This CDR3 has 15 amino acids. Per the germline V gene, CDR1 is SGHVS and CDR2 is FNYEAQ. The CDR3, as DNA: TGTGCCAGCAGCTTAGTACGGGGGGCCAGGGAGACCCAGTACTTC. Protein sequence: CASSLVRGARETQYF.

This clone showed up just once. The gene calls are TRBV27 and TRBJ1-2, with D possibly being TRBD1 (5 bases). From germline, CDR1 is MNHEY and CDR2 SMNVEV (reference sequence). Trimming took off 5 bases at V and 7 bases at J, with 14 bases between the two ends. The CDR3 is 13 amino acids. DNA for the CDR3: TGTGCCAGCAGTCCCCGGGGGTTTGGTGGCTACACCTTC. As protein: CASSPRGFGGYTF.

The rearrangement links TRBV5-1 to TRBJ2-7; D uncertain. Trimming took off 4 bases at V and 7 bases at J, with 21 bases between the two ends. The CDR3 extends over 15 amino acids. CDR1 and CDR2 (germline): SGHRS, YFSETQ. CDR3 sequence: CASSINTNELREQYF. CDR3 nucleotides: TGCGCCAGCAGCATTAACACGAATGAATTACGTGAGCAGTACTTC.

V is TRBV13 and J is TRBJ2-1; 10 bases agree with TRBD2. Germline assignment: CDR1 PRHDT and CDR2 FYEKMQ (reference sequence). CDR3 length: 15 amino acids. V lost 5 bases and J lost 8; bases outside the gene matches: 9. CDR3 in amino acids: CASSPRTSGGDEQFF. The CDR3 nucleotides read TGTGCCAGCAGCCCAAGGACTAGCGGAGGGGATGAGCAGTTCTTC.

The chain carries TRBV10-3 and TRBJ2-7; possibly TRBD2 for D (6 bases). Germline-derived CDR1 and CDR2 are ENHRY and SYGVKD. With 6 bases removed from V and 0 bases from J, the gap between germline ends came to 15 bases. CDR3 length equals 15 residues. Here the CDR3 reads CAIRSGEDYSYEQYF. The CDR3 nucleotides read TGTGCCATCAGGTCTGGGGAGGACTACTCCTACGAGCAGTACTTC.

The chain joins TRBV5-4 to TRBJ2-2, with 7 bases aligning to TRBD1. V shed 4 bases and J 5 bases; nucleotides not matched to a gene: 5. Germline lookup yields CDR1 SGHNT and CDR2 YYREEE (reference sequence). The CDR3 is 14 residues long. The CDR3 reads CASSPQTGTGELFF. The CDR3 DNA reads as TGTGCCAGCAGCCCCCAGACAGGGACCGGGGAGCTGTTTTTT.

V usage is TRBV13 and J usage is TRBJ2-5; 9 nucleotides agree with TRBD2. This CDR3 is 15 amino acids long. With 3 bases clipped from V and 1 base from J, the junction kept 3 bases outside the gene matches. Germline V gives CDR1 PRHDT, CDR2 FYEKMQ (reference sequence). CDR3 in amino acids: CASSFQREVQETQYF. Written as DNA, the CDR3 is TGTGCCAGCAGCTTCCAGCGGGAGGTCCAAGAGACCCAGTACTTC.

The chain couples TRBV6-5 to TRBJ2-7; D is unclear. The CDR3 is 15 amino acids. The germline V gene has CDR1 MNHEY and CDR2 SVGAGI. V gave up 7 bases and J gave up 0 bases, with 16 bases separating them. The CDR3 is CASTHLGGDSYEQYF. CDR3 sequence (DNA): TGTGCCAGCACCCACTTAGGTGGAGACTCCTACGAGCAGTACTTC.

The CDR3: CASSPIGGPYNSPLHF. DNA of the CDR3: TGTGCCAGCAGCCCGATCGGGGGGCCCTATAATTCACCCCTCCACTTT. This chain connects TRBV5-6 to TRBJ1-6, with D possibly TRBD1 on 6 matching bases. Deletions cut 4 bases from V and 2 bases from J, with 13 bases between. The germline gives CDR1 SGHDT, CDR2 YYEEEE. CDR3 length equals 16 residues.

This chain links TRBV18 with TRBJ2-5; D gene ambiguous. CDR1 and CDR2 from the germline V gene are KGHSH and LQKENI. The CDR3 contains 13 residues. The germline V and J ends were trimmed by 4 bases and 2 bases, with 8 bases remaining between them. The CDR3 sequence is CASSQNWQETQYF. The DNA for the CDR3 is TGTGCCAGCTCACAAAACTGGCAAGAGACCCAGTACTTC.

This rearrangement joins TRBV13 to TRBJ2-7; a weak D match, TRBD1 (5 bases). Germline V gives CDR1 PRHDT, CDR2 FYEKMQ (reference sequence). Trimming stripped 5 bases from V and 1 base from J, with 12 bases between. The CDR3 runs 14 residues. The CDR3 sequence is CASSLDRLSYEQYF. CDR3 nucleotides: TGTGCCAGCAGCCTCGACAGATTATCCTACGAGCAGTACTTC.

V is TRBV11-3 and J is TRBJ2-7; a weak D match, TRBD1 (6 bases). V lost 5 bases, J lost 1 base, and 9 bases lay in between. Germline CDR1 is SGHNT and CDR2 is YENEEA. The CDR3 loop spans 13 amino acids. DNA for the CDR3: TGTGCCAGCAGCCCGACAGGTTCCTACGAGCAGTACTTC. Its protein is CASSPTGSYEQYF.

The chain couples TRBV30 to TRBJ2-3, with 8 positions matching TRBD2. The CDR3 is 14 amino acids. Trimming cost V 4 bases and J 1 base; bases outside gene matches: 4. The germline V gene encodes CDR1 GTSNPN and CDR2 SVGIG (reference sequence). The CDR3 nucleotides read TGTGCCTGGAACCCGCGGGGGGGCACAGATACGCAGTATTTT. Its protein product is CAWNPRGGTDTQYF.

The chain has TRBV5-1 and TRBJ2-3, with D unclear. CDR1 is SGHRS, CDR2 YFSETQ, per germline. This CDR3 has 14 residues. V lost 4 bases and J 2 bases, leaving 11 bases between the germline ends. CDR3 nucleotide sequence: TGCGCCAGCAGCCTCACTGACACCACAGATACGCAGTATTTT. Translated: CASSLTDTTDTQYF.